This T cell receptor beta chain was recorded in a study of blood T cell repertoires in COVID-19. Turning to the study itself: Both acute and convalescent COVID-19 samples were obtained from the United States, Italy and Spain.

Per the germline V gene, CDR1 is SGHTA and CDR2 is FQGNSA. The CDR3 length is 14 residues. The junction had 6 bases not matched to a gene; V was cut back by 1 base and J by 7 bases. Source study methods: Amplified reference gene primers provided the basis for estimating nucleated cell counts. Produced via immunoSEQ multiplex PCR; TCRdb's table is partial and in-frame only. The V and J calls and clone size were taken over from that table, and D and trimming were inferred from the DNA. The sample shows roughly 87,000 clones, about 80% of them seen only once. What was sequenced was peripheral blood. This receptor was identified in a woman aged 50 to 60 with acute or convalescent COVID-19. The chain carries TRBV7-2 and TRBJ1-2, with TRBD1 matching over 7 bases. CDR3 nucleotide sequence: TGTGCCAGCAGCTTAGACAGGGGCCAAGGTGGCTACACCTTC. Translation: CASSLDRGQGGYTF.